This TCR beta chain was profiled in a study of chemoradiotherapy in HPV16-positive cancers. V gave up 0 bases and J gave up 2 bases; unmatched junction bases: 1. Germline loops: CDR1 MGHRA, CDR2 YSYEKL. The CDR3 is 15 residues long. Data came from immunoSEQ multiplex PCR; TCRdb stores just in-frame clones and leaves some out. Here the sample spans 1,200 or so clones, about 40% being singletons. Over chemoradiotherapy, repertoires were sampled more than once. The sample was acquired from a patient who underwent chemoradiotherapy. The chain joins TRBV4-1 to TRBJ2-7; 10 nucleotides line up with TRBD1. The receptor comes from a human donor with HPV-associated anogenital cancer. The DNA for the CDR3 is TGCGCCAGCAGCCAAGATGGGACAGGGGCCTACGAGCAGTACTTC. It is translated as CASSQDGTGAYEQYF.